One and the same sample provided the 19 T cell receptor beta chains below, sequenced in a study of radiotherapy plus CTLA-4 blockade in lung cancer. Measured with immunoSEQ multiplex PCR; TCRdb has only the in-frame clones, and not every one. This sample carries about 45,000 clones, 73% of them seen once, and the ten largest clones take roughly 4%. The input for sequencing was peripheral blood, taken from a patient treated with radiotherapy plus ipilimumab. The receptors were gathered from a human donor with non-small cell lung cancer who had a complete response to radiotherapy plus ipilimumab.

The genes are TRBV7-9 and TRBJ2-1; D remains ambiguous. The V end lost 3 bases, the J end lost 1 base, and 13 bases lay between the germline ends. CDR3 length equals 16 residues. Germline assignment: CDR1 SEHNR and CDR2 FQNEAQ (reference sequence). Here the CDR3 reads CASSFSTYPSYNEQFF. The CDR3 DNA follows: TGTGCCAGCAGCTTCTCCACTTACCCTTCCTACAATGAGCAGTTCTTC.

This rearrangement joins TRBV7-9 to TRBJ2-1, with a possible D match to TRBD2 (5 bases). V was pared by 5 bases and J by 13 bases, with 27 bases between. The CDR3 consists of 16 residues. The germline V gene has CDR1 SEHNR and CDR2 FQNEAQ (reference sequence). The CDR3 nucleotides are TGTGCCAGCAGCGTTAATGAGGGCCTTTCCAGTTCTCCCCAGTTCTTC. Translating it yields CASSVNEGLSSSPQFF.

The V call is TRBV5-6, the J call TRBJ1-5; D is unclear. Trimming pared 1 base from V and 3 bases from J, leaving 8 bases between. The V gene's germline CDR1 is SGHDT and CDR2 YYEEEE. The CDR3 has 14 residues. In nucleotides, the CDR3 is TGTGCCAGCAGCTTGAAGGGAGACAATCAGCCCCAGCATTTT. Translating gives CASSLKGDNQPQHF.

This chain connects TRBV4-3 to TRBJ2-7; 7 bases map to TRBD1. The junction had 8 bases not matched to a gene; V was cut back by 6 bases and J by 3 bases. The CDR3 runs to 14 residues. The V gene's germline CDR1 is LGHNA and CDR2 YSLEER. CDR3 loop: CASRRYRDSYEQYF. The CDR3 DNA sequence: TGCGCCAGCAGACGATACCGGGACAGCTACGAGCAGTACTTC.

CDR3 bases: TGCGCCAGCAGCTTGACAGGCTTCAACTATGGCTACACCTTC. This translates into CASSLTGFNYGYTF. The chain is built from TRBV5-1 and TRBJ1-2; perhaps TRBD1 as D (5 bases). Trimming took 1 base from V and 2 from J, leaving 9 bases between them. In germline, CDR1 is SGHRS, CDR2 YFSETQ. The CDR3 length is 14 residues.

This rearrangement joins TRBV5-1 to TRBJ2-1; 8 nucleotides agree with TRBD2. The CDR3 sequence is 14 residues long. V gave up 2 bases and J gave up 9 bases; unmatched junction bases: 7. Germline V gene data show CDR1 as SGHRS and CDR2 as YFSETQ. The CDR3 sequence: CASSFGGGRGEQFF. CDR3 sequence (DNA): TGCGCCAGCAGCTTCGGGGGGGGTCGTGGTGAGCAGTTCTTC.

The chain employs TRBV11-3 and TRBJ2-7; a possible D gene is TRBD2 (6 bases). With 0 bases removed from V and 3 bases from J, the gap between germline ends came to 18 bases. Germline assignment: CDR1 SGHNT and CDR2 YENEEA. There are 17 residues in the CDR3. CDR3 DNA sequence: TGTGCCAGCAGCTTAGACCTCGTGCTCGGGGGTTACTACGAGCAGTACTTC. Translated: CASSLDLVLGGYYEQYF.

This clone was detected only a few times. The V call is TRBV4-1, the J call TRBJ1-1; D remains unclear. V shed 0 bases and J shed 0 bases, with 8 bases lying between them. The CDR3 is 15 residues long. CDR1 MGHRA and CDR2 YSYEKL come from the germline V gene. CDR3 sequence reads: CASSQELRMNTEAFF. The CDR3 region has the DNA TGCGCCAGCAGCCAAGAGCTACGAATGAACACTGAAGCTTTCTTT.

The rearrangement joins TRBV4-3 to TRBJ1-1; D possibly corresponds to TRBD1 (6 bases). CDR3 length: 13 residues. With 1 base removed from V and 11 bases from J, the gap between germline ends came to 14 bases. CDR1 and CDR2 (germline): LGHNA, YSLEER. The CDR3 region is CASSQVLQGMAFF. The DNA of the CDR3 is TGCGCCAGCAGCCAAGTGTTGCAGGGGATGGCTTTCTTT.

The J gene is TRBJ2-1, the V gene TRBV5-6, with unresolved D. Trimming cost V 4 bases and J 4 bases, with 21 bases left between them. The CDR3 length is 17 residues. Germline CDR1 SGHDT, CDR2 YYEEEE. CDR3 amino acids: CASSVSPLTLLYNEQFF. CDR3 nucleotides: TGTGCCAGCAGCGTTAGCCCCCTCACCCTTCTATACAATGAGCAGTTCTTC.

CDR3 protein: CATRASGQGSTEAFF. The CDR3 nucleotides are TGTGCCACCAGGGCTTCGGGACAGGGGTCCACTGAAGCTTTCTTT. The chain joins TRBV15 to TRBJ1-1; 10 nucleotides line up with TRBD1. V shed 6 bases and J 4 bases; nucleotides not matched to a gene: 8. Germline V gives CDR1 LNHNV, CDR2 YYDKDF (reference sequence). CDR3 length equals 15 residues.

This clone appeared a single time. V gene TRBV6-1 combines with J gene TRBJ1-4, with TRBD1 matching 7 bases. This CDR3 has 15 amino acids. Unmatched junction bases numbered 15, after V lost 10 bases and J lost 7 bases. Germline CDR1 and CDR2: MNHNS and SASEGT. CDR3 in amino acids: CATRGEERGREKLFF. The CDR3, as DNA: TGTGCCACCAGGGGGGAGGAAAGGGGCCGTGAAAAACTGTTTTTT.

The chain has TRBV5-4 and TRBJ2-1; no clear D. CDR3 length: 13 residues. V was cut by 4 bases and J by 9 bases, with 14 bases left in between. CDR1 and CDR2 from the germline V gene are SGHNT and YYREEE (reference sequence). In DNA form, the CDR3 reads TGTGCCAGCAGCCTAATTGGTCCCGGTGAGCAGTTCTTC. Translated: CASSLIGPGEQFF.

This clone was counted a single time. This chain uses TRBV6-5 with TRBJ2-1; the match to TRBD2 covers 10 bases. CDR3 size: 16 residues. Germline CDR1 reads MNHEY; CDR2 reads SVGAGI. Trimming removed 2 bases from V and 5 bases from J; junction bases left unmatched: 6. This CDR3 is CASSYRSGGGNNEQFF. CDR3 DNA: TGTGCCAGCAGTTACAGGAGCGGGGGGGGAAACAATGAGCAGTTCTTC.

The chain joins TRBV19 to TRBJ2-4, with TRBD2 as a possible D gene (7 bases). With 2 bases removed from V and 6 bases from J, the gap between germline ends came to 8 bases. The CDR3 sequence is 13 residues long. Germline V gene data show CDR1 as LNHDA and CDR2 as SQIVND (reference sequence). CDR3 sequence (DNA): TGTGCCAGTAGTATAAGGGGGGGAAACATTCAGTACTTC. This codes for CASSIRGGNIQYF.

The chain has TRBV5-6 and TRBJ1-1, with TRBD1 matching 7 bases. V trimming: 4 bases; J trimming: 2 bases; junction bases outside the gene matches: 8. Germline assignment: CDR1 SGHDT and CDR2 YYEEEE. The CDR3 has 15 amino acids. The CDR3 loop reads CASSHYGTVNTEAFF. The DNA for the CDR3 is TGTGCCAGCAGCCACTACGGGACAGTCAACACTGAAGCTTTCTTT.

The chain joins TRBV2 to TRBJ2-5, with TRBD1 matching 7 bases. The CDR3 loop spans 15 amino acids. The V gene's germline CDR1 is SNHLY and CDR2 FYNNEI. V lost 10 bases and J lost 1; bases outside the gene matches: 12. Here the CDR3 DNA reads TGTGCCACCTCCCGGGACAGCCTCTTCCAAGAGACCCAGTACTTC. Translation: CATSRDSLFQETQYF.

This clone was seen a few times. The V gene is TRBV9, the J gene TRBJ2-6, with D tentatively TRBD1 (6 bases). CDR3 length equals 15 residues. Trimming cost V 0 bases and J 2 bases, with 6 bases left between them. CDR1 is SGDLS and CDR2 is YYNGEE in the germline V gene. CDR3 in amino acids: CASSVAGAGANVLTF. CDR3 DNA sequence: TGTGCCAGCAGCGTAGCAGGGGCTGGGGCCAACGTCCTGACTTTC. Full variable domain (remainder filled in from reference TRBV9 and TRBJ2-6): DSGVTQTPKHLITATGQRVTLRCSPRSGDLSVYWYQQSLDQGLQFLIQYYNGEERAKGNILERFSAQQFPDLHSELNLSSLELGDSALYFCASSVAGAGANVLTFGAGSRLTVL.

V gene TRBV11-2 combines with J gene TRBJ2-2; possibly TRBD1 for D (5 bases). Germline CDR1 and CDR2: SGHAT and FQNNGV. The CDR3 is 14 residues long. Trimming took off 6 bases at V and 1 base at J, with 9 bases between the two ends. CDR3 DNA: TGTGCCAGCAGACGAGGACAGAACACCGGGGAGCTGTTTTTT. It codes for CASRRGQNTGELFF.